This T cell receptor (beta chain) was recovered during a study of post-analysis software for immune sequencing data. This clonotype has a count of ten or more. Unique molecular identifiers featured in each of the TCR beta cDNA libraries. TCRdb reanalysed the PCR reads using MiXCR and keeps one entry per CDR3 protein. Among around 260,000 distinct CDR3 sequences listed, 30% to 45% were seen once. The clonotype originates from a girl under 18 with multiple sclerosis. The sequenced sample consisted of blood.

In DNA form, the CDR3 reads TGTGCCAGCAGTGGTTTGGATTCACCCCTCCACTTT. Translation gives CASSGLDSPLHF. The V call is TRBV6-2 or TRBV6-3, the J call TRBJ1-6; D unresolved. The V gene's germline CDR1 is MNHEY and CDR2 SVGEGT. The CDR3 covers 12 residues. V was clipped by 5 bases and J by 8 bases, with 7 bases between them.